Each of the 18 T cell receptor beta chains below was sequenced from the same sample in a study of T-cell reconstitution after alpha-beta-depleted transplantation in children. It was with unique molecular identifiers that the TCRbeta library was prepared. TCRdb re-analysed the PCR reads in MiXCR, keeping a single row per CDR3 protein. The repertoire holds hundreds of thousands of distinct CDR3 sequences, with approximately 13% as singletons. Sequenced material: PBMCs, mostly from graft donor cells, taken 360 days after TCRalphabeta/CD19-depleted stem cell transplant. These receptors were collected from a male patient between 5 and 17 years old who had a stem cell transplant for acute myeloid leukemia, so the T cells may come from the graft donor.

In its sample, this clonotype was seen a few times. The CDR3 region has the DNA TGTGCCAGCAGTCGGGCCCCGCCGACCGGGGAGCTGTTTTTT. Translating gives CASSRAPPTGELFF. V is TRBV6-1 and J is TRBJ2-2; D unclear. Germline CDR1 is MNHNS and CDR2 is SASEGT. The V gene lost 5 bases and the J gene lost 5 bases, with 12 bases spanning the gap. This CDR3 spans 14 amino acids.

V and J are TRBV5-1 and TRBJ1-1; D call uncertain. Trimming took off 5 bases at V and 2 bases at J, with 13 bases between the two ends. CDR1 and CDR2 (germline): SGHRS, YFSETQ. This CDR3 has 14 residues. CDR3 sequence: CASSWRDHNTEAFF. CDR3 sequence (DNA): TGCGCCAGCAGTTGGAGGGATCATAACACTGAAGCTTTCTTT.

The rearrangement joins TRBV29-1 to TRBJ2-7; D possibly corresponds to TRBD1 (7 bases). V dropped 1 base and J dropped 4 bases, with 14 bases sitting between them. Per the germline V gene, CDR1 is SQVTM and CDR2 is ANQGSEA. The CDR3 contains 14 residues. The CDR3 region is CSVEGGDSVYEQYF. Written as DNA, the CDR3 is TGCAGCGTTGAAGGGGGGGACAGCGTATACGAGCAGTACTTC.

The table lists this clonotype with a few counts. This chain joins TRBV6-6 and TRBJ1-2, with D maybe TRBD1 (5 bases). The CDR3 contains 12 residues. The germline CDR1 and CDR2 sequences are MNHNY and SVGAGI (reference sequence). V was pared by 5 bases and J by 8 bases, with 12 bases between. The CDR3: CASSPRAGGYTF. Written as DNA, the CDR3 is TGTGCCAGCAGTCCCAGGGCGGGGGGCTACACCTTC.

This clonotype was counted only a few times. The chain combines TRBV30 with TRBJ2-2; D is unclear. V lost 3 bases, J lost 7 bases, and 6 bases lay in between. Germline V lookup: CDR1 GTSNPN, CDR2 SVGIG (reference sequence). The CDR3 is 11 amino acids. The CDR3 protein is CAWSPGGELFF. CDR3 nucleotides: TGTGCCTGGAGCCCCGGCGGGGAGCTGTTTTTT.

The V and J genes are TRBV3-1 and TRBJ1-5; D may be TRBD1 (5 bases). CDR3 length: 14 amino acids. The germline V gene has CDR1 LGHDT and CDR2 YNNKEL (reference sequence). Between the trimmed V and J ends, which lost 2 bases and 7 bases, there was a span of 12 bases. The CDR3 here is CASSQRGSGQPQHF. The CDR3 DNA reads as TGTGCCAGCAGCCAACGGGGGTCCGGACAGCCCCAGCATTTT.

This clonotype was seen more than once but under ten times. This chain joins TRBV3-1 and TRBJ2-2; maybe TRBD2 (5 bases). Germline V gene sequence: CDR1 LGHDT, CDR2 YNNKEL (reference sequence). V dropped 6 bases and J dropped 4 bases, with 12 bases sitting between them. The CDR3 runs 14 residues. The CDR3 loop is CASSGLGGTGELFF. CDR3 in DNA: TGTGCCAGCAGTGGGCTAGGAGGCACCGGGGAGCTGTTTTTT.

This clonotype was seen a handful of times. The chain links TRBV20-1 to TRBJ1-4; tentatively, D is TRBD1 (6 bases). The germline V gene encodes CDR1 DFQATT and CDR2 SNEGSKA (reference sequence). The CDR3 loop spans 14 amino acids. The CDR3 reads CCPDTRGYGEKLFF. The DNA of the CDR3 is TGCTGTCCGGATACCAGGGGTTATGGTGAAAAACTGTTTTTT.

This clonotype was detected only a few times. The chain is built from TRBV6-1 and TRBJ1-2, with D possibly matching TRBD1 (5 bases). The germline V gene encodes CDR1 MNHNS and CDR2 SASEGT. The length of the CDR3 is 14 residues. The V gene lost 6 bases and the J gene lost 4 bases, with 15 bases spanning the gap. The CDR3 DNA follows: TGTGCCAGCAGCGACCCCGGGGACCCCTATGGCTACACCTTC. The encoded protein is CASSDPGDPYGYTF.

The gene calls are TRBV6-2 or TRBV6-3 and TRBJ1-1, with D unresolved. Trimming pared 4 bases from V and 7 bases from J, leaving 19 bases between. CDR1 and CDR2 (germline): MNHEY, SVGEGT. CDR3 length: 15 residues. CDR3 residues: CASSSAQRMELEAFF. The DNA of the CDR3 is TGTGCCAGCAGTTCCGCGCAGCGAATGGAGCTTGAAGCTTTCTTT.

The chain has TRBV14 and TRBJ2-6; D might be TRBD1 or TRBD2, each matching 5 bases. Trimming took off 4 bases at V and 8 bases at J, with 15 bases between the two ends. Germline V gives CDR1 SGHDN, CDR2 FVKESK. This CDR3 has 15 amino acids. The DNA of the CDR3 is TGTGCCAGCAGCCTAGCCACGGGACCCCCCAACGTCCTGACTTTC. This gives the protein CASSLATGPPNVLTF.

With regard to this clonotype: Germline is not matched at one junction end, which may reflect a read error. The genes are TRBV12-3 or TRBV12-4 and TRBJ2-1; 9 bases agree with TRBD2. The CDR3 is made up of 19 amino acids. The DNA of the CDR3 is TGTGCCAGCTGTTTTCACATCGGCGGGAGGGCGAACTCCTACAATGAGCAGTTCTTC. Encoded protein: CASCFHIGGRANSYNEQFF.

On this clonotype itself: It may be a read error: a sequence one base away is much more abundant. The rearrangement joins TRBV29-1 to TRBJ2-1; 10 nucleotides align to TRBD2. The CDR3 runs to 18 residues. Germline V gene lookup returns CDR1 SQVTM and CDR2 ANQGSEA. Germline trimming cut 6 bases from V and 1 base from J; bases unmatched to any gene: 15. The CDR3 nucleotides read TGCAGCGTCCCCGGGACTAGCGTGAATCTAAGGTCCTACAATGAGCAGTTCTTC. Amino acid sequence: CSVPGTSVNLRSYNEQFF.

The sample holds a few counts of this clonotype. V is TRBV28 and J is TRBJ2-3, with D unresolved. Trimming stripped 4 bases from V and 4 bases from J, with 9 bases between. This CDR3 is 13 amino acids long. Germline V gives CDR1 MDHEN, CDR2 SYDVKM. CDR3 residues: CASSSVYPDTQYF. CDR3 nucleotide sequence: TGTGCCAGCAGTTCAGTTTACCCAGATACGCAGTATTTT.

This chain connects TRBV12-3 or TRBV12-4 to TRBJ2-7, with 7 bases lining up with TRBD2. This CDR3 has 15 amino acids. V trimming: 3 bases; J trimming: 4 bases; junction bases outside the gene matches: 9. DNA for the CDR3: TGTGCCAGCAGTTTCTTTGGGCGGGACTATTACGAGCAGTACTTC. Translating it yields CASSFFGRDYYEQYF.

This clonotype appeared a few times. The chain employs TRBV27 and TRBJ1-1; no definite D call. Germline CDR1 MNHEY, CDR2 SMNVEV (reference sequence). The CDR3 loop spans 15 amino acids. Trimming shortened V by 1 base and J by 4 bases, and 13 bases separated the two germline ends. This CDR3 is CASSLFWGSGTEAFF. CDR3 DNA sequence: TGTGCCAGCAGTTTATTTTGGGGAAGTGGCACTGAAGCTTTCTTT.

This clonotype has just a few counts. The chain is built from TRBV7-6 and TRBJ2-1, with D possibly TRBD2 on 6 matching bases. The CDR3 totals 15 residues. Between the trimmed V and J ends, which lost 5 bases and 4 bases, there was a span of 15 bases. CDR1 and CDR2 (germline): SGHVS, FNYEAQ. CDR3 loop: CASSLRDSQYNEQFF. CDR3 coding DNA: TGTGCCAGCAGCCTTCGGGACTCACAATACAATGAGCAGTTCTTC.

The chain carries TRBV21-1 and TRBJ2-3; TRBD1 is the table's D call, not checked against the DNA. TRBV21-1 has pseudogene status. CDR3 size: 18 residues. The DNA of the CDR3 is TGTGCCAGCAGCAAACTTGGGGGGACAGGGAGGCTCACAGATACGCAGTATTTT. Translation: CASSKLGGTGRLTDTQYF.